Shown below are 11 T cell receptor beta chains from a single sample sequenced in a study of cytomegalovirus exposure and HLA in healthy donors. PCR was performed using 60 Vbeta and 13 Jbeta primers. Sequencing used immunoSEQ multiplex PCR; TCRdb keeps in-frame clones, though not all of them. The sample has roughly 120,000 clones, 70% to 80% seen once. What was sequenced was PBMCs. The receptors shown here come from a woman aged 40 to 55 in good health and CMV-seropositive.

The chain joins TRBV2 to TRBJ1-2; maybe TRBD1 (5 bases). V was pared by 3 bases and J by 3 bases, with 8 bases between. There are 13 residues in the CDR3. Germline loops: CDR1 SNHLY, CDR2 FYNNEI. The CDR3 protein is CASSEGQDYGYTF. The CDR3 DNA is TGTGCCAGCAGTGAGGGGCAGGACTATGGCTACACCTTC.

The gene calls are TRBV5-6 and TRBJ1-6; no firm D call. The V end was cut by 4 bases, the J end by 6 bases, with 11 bases between. Per the germline V gene, CDR1 is SGHDT and CDR2 is YYEEEE. CDR3 size: 14 residues. The CDR3 sequence is CASSRAGSNSPLHF. The CDR3 DNA is TGTGCCAGCAGCCGGGCGGGTAGTAATTCACCCCTCCACTTT.

There are a few counts of this clone. The V and J genes are TRBV10-3 and TRBJ2-7, with TRBD2 identical over 9 bases. Germline V gene sequence: CDR1 ENHRY, CDR2 SYGVKD. J gave up 3 bases and V 7 bases, and 4 bases lay outside the gene matches. This CDR3 comprises 13 residues. CDR3 residues: CAIKSSGNYEQYF. CDR3 bases: TGTGCCATCAAGTCTAGCGGGAACTACGAGCAGTACTTC.

This clone was counted only a few times. This sequence joins TRBV5-6 and TRBJ2-7; unclear D gene. Germline CDR1 and CDR2: SGHDT and YYEEEE. Deletions cut 5 bases from V and 6 bases from J, with 9 bases between. This CDR3 contains 11 residues. The CDR3 DNA reads as TGTGCCAGCAGATCTTACGGCGAGCAGTACTTC. This translates into CASRSYGEQYF.

The genes are TRBV28 and TRBJ2-7, with D maybe TRBD1 (6 bases). Germline V CDR1 and CDR2: MDHEN, SYDVKM. The CDR3 has 13 amino acids. Trimming took off 5 bases at V and 2 bases at J, with 10 bases between the two ends. For the CDR3, the DNA is TGTGCCAGCAGTCCACAGGGTACCTACGAGCAGTACTTC. It encodes CASSPQGTYEQYF.

V gene TRBV4-1 combines with J gene TRBJ2-3, with D unresolved. V lost 1 base and J lost 0, with 8 bases in between. Germline CDR1 reads MGHRA; CDR2 reads YSYEKL. The CDR3 consists of 15 residues. CDR3 in amino acids: CASSQGAYSTDTQYF. The DNA for the CDR3 is TGCGCCAGCAGCCAAGGAGCGTATAGCACAGATACGCAGTATTTT.

The V gene is TRBV18, the J gene TRBJ2-4; 9 bases agree with TRBD1. The CDR3 sequence is 14 residues long. CDR1 and CDR2 from the germline V gene are KGHSH and LQKENI. After removal of 3 bases from V and 7 bases from J, the junction contained 4 bases not matched to a gene. The CDR3 loop reads CASSPQDRGNIQYF. CDR3 sequence (DNA): TGTGCCAGCTCACCCCAGGACAGGGGCAACATTCAGTACTTC.

This chain uses TRBV30 with TRBJ1-5; the D gene is possibly TRBD1 (6 bases). Trimming cost V 5 bases and J 6 bases, with 14 bases left between them. CDR3 length: 13 amino acids. Looked up from germline, CDR1 is GTSNPN and CDR2 is SVGIG (reference sequence). The CDR3 is CAWGGRVGQPQHF. The CDR3, as DNA: TGTGCCTGGGGGGGCAGGGTGGGTCAGCCCCAGCATTTT.

A single count supports this clone. The chain uses TRBV10-1 and TRBJ2-7; 7 positions match TRBD1. V was pared by 4 bases and J by 2 bases, with 5 bases of the junction left unmatched. The CDR3 spans 14 residues. Germline loops: CDR1 WNHNN, CDR2 SYGVQD (reference sequence). The CDR3 loop is CASSGDRVPYEQYF. The CDR3 coding sequence is TGCGCCAGCAGTGGCGACAGGGTACCCTACGAGCAGTACTTC.

This chain uses TRBV9 with TRBJ2-2; D not resolved. V was trimmed by 4 bases and J by 2 bases, leaving 21 bases between them. Germline-derived CDR1 and CDR2 are SGDLS and YYNGEE. CDR3 length: 18 residues. CDR3 in DNA: TGTGCCAGCAGCCTCGATCACAGCATTCTTTTTAACACCGGGGAGCTGTTTTTT. As protein: CASSLDHSILFNTGELFF. Full variable domain (remainder filled in from reference TRBV9 and TRBJ2-2): DSGVTQTPKHLITATGQRVTLRCSPRSGDLSVYWYQQSLDQGLQFLIQYYNGEERAKGNILERFSAQQFPDLHSELNLSSLELGDSALYFCASSLDHSILFNTGELFFGEGSRLTVL.

This clone was observed a single time. This chain connects TRBV9 to TRBJ2-3, with a tentative D call TRBD2 (6 bases). V gave up 0 bases and J gave up 5 bases, with 16 bases separating them. This CDR3 spans 16 amino acids. Germline values: CDR1 SGDLS, CDR2 YYNGEE. The DNA for the CDR3 is TGTGCCAGCAGCGTAGACCCGGATAGCGGTAAAGATACGCAGTATTTT. Its protein is CASSVDPDSGKDTQYF.